The 17 T cell receptor beta chains below all came from one sample that was sequenced in a study of shared clonotypes between healthy human individuals. Sequencing was performed with immunoSEQ multiplex PCR; in TCRdb, only in-frame clones are kept and a portion is missing. The repertoire includes approximately 2.5 million clones, around nine tenths of them detected once, and 0.14% sits in the top ten. Sequenced material: naive CD4+ T cells sorted from blood. Documented subset: CD45RA+ positively selected. The receptors stem from a man aged 18 to 30 in good health.

Concerning this clone: Other nucleotide sequences from this sample produce the same CDR3. The chain uses TRBV5-1 and TRBJ2-7; a possible D gene is TRBD1 (5 bases). With 3 bases removed from V and 7 bases from J, the gap between germline ends came to 11 bases. The CDR3 spans 12 residues. Per the germline V gene, CDR1 is SGHRS and CDR2 is YFSETQ. Here the CDR3 reads CASSSQGGEQYF. CDR3 coding DNA: TGCGCCAGCAGCTCCCAGGGTGGGGAGCAGTACTTC.

V is TRBV6-5 and J is TRBJ2-3; 7 bases are a match to TRBD1. Germline trimming cut 6 bases from V and 2 bases from J; bases unmatched to any gene: 5. CDR1 is MNHEY and CDR2 is SVGAGI in the germline V gene. The CDR3 loop spans 14 amino acids. The CDR3 bases are TGTGCCAGCAGGAGGGGGCGGGTCACAGATACGCAGTATTTT. It encodes CASRRGRVTDTQYF.

Turning to this clone: Relative to the germline gene, one junction end is altered; a read error may explain this. Other DNA sequences in this specimen translate into the identical CDR3. This rearrangement joins TRBV6-1 to TRBJ1-2, with 7 bases aligning to TRBD1. Germline V CDR1 and CDR2: MNHNS, SASEGT. The CDR3 loop spans 15 amino acids. CDR3 amino acids: CASSVLQAGGYGYTF. The CDR3 nucleotides are TGTGCCAGTAGTGTACTGCAGGCAGGGGGGTATGGCTACACCTTC.

This clone was detected once. This rearrangement joins TRBV5-1 to TRBJ2-2; D perhaps matches TRBD1 (5 bases). V lost 1 base and J 2 bases, leaving 15 bases between the germline ends. The CDR3 consists of 17 residues. Germline V CDR1 and CDR2: SGHRS, YFSETQ. DNA of the CDR3: TGCGCCAGCAGCTTGTCGTCTTGGGGCGGTAACACCGGGGAGCTGTTTTTT. It yields the protein CASSLSSWGGNTGELFF.

CDR3 amino acids: CASSHDRAEYNEQFF. DNA of the CDR3: TGTGCCAGCAGTCACGACAGGGCGGAGTACAATGAGCAGTTCTTC. The genes are TRBV2 and TRBJ2-1; 7 nucleotides match TRBD1. CDR3 length: 15 residues. V was pared by 5 bases and J by 4 bases, with 8 bases of the junction left unmatched. Germline CDR1 is SNHLY and CDR2 is FYNNEI.

The V gene is TRBV10-1, the J gene TRBJ2-1; 9 nucleotides align to TRBD1. CDR1 is WNHNN and CDR2 is SYGVQD in the germline V gene (reference sequence). The CDR3 contains 14 residues. V was clipped by 8 bases and J by 4 bases; unmatched bases: 6. CDR3 in DNA: TGCGCCAGCTCGGGGACAGGGTCGTACAATGAGCAGTTCTTC. This gives the protein CASSGTGSYNEQFF.

The genes are TRBV7-9 and TRBJ1-2; no reliable D call. Between the trimmed V and J ends, which lost 3 bases and 2 bases, there was a span of 10 bases. The CDR3 runs 14 residues. The germline gives CDR1 SEHNR, CDR2 FQNEAQ (reference sequence). CDR3 nucleotide sequence: TGTGCCAGCAGCTTTGACTTAGCCAACTATGGCTACACCTTC. This sequence encodes CASSFDLANYGYTF.

The chain carries TRBV5-4 and TRBJ2-1; the match to TRBD1 covers 11 bases. The CDR3 loop spans 15 amino acids. Trimming cost V 3 bases and J 6 bases; bases outside gene matches: 5. The germline CDR1 and CDR2 sequences are SGHNT and YYREEE (reference sequence). The DNA of the CDR3 is TGTGCCAGCAGCTCCCGGGACAGGGGGACCAATGAGCAGTTCTTC. Encoded protein: CASSSRDRGTNEQFF.

The chain carries TRBV18 and TRBJ2-5, with D hard to call. The CDR3 is made up of 12 amino acids. Germline CDR1 reads KGHSH; CDR2 reads LQKENI. Trimming shortened V by 4 bases and J by 0 bases, and 3 bases separated the two germline ends. CDR3 amino acids: CASSLNQETQYF. Written as DNA, the CDR3 is TGTGCCAGCTCACTAAACCAAGAGACCCAGTACTTC.

The chain is built from TRBV2 and TRBJ2-1; 8 bases align to TRBD2. The CDR3 has 15 amino acids. Looked up from germline, CDR1 is SNHLY and CDR2 is FYNNEI. Unmatched junction bases numbered 12, after V lost 7 bases and J lost 7 bases. As DNA, the CDR3 is TGTGCCAGCATGGCCGGGACTAGGATTGGAAATGAGCAGTTCTTC. Translating gives CASMAGTRIGNEQFF.

This clone has only one observation. The chain links TRBV27 to TRBJ1-5; D remains unclear. The germline gives CDR1 MNHEY, CDR2 SMNVEV (reference sequence). The CDR3 has 15 amino acids. The V end was cut by 4 bases, the J end by 9 bases, with 19 bases between. The CDR3: CASSSSDGRRWPQHF. The CDR3 DNA follows: TGTGCCAGCAGTTCCTCGGACGGACGCCGGTGGCCCCAGCATTTT.

This sequence joins TRBV2 and TRBJ2-1; 7 bases match TRBD2. V lost 7 bases, J lost 9 bases, and 12 bases stayed unmatched. The CDR3 totals 14 residues. Germline-derived CDR1 and CDR2 are SNHLY and FYNNEI. For the CDR3, the DNA is TGTGCCAGCACACGCACTAGCGCGGTCTCTGAGCAGTTCTTC. As protein: CASTRTSAVSEQFF.

This chain joins TRBV11-2 and TRBJ2-6; D is unclear. Germline V gene data show CDR1 as SGHAT and CDR2 as FQNNGV. The CDR3 has 17 amino acids. V was shortened by 1 base and J by 1 base, with 11 bases between the two germline ends. CDR3: CASSLVFRLSGANVLTF. CDR3 DNA: TGTGCCAGCAGCTTAGTATTTCGTCTTTCTGGGGCCAACGTCCTGACTTTC.

Comments on this clone: Other DNA sequences of this sample code for an identical CDR3. V usage is TRBV5-6 and J usage is TRBJ1-2, with D possibly TRBD1 on 5 matching bases. V lost 3 bases and J lost 4, with 10 bases in between. The CDR3 spans 13 residues. Germline lookup yields CDR1 SGHDT and CDR2 YYEEEE. The CDR3 coding sequence is TGTGCCAGCAGCTCTCAGGGAGGCTATGGCTACACCTTC. Translation: CASSSQGGYGYTF.

V usage is TRBV30 and J usage is TRBJ1-2; 7 nucleotides line up with TRBD1. Germline CDR1 and CDR2: GTSNPN and SVGIG (reference sequence). This CDR3 is built from 13 residues. Unmatched junction bases numbered 4, after V lost 4 bases and J lost 2 bases. CDR3 sequence reads: CAWTPDRNYGYTF. DNA for the CDR3: TGTGCCTGGACCCCGGACAGGAACTATGGCTACACCTTC.

CDR3 amino acids: CSVEDGLAGGYEQYF. The CDR3 DNA reads as TGCAGCGTTGAAGACGGACTAGCGGGGGGCTACGAGCAGTACTTC. The rearrangement links TRBV29-1 to TRBJ2-5; 14 bases align to TRBD2. The J call may be incorrect, as the DNA end agrees better with TRBJ2-7. In germline, CDR1 is SQVTM, CDR2 ANQGSEA. The CDR3 has 15 amino acids.

CDR3 protein: CASSETGSTSLRYYEQYF. DNA for the CDR3: TGTGCCAGCAGTGAGACAGGGAGTACGTCTCTCCGTTACTACGAGCAGTACTTC. The chain uses TRBV25-1 and TRBJ2-7; 7 bases are a match to TRBD1. CDR3 length equals 18 residues. J gave up 3 bases and V 3 bases, and 17 bases lay outside the gene matches. CDR1 is MGHDK and CDR2 is SYGVNS in the germline V gene.